Shown below are 9 T cell receptor beta chains from a single sample sequenced in a study of blood T cells in healthy people across ages. Then a second PCR, running roughly 6 to 11 cycles, was carried out with a sample-barcoded 5' primer and a J-beta primer mix. TCRdb processed the 5' RACE reads anew with MiXCR; each CDR3 protein has one entry. The table lists about 1 million distinct CDR3 sequences, more than 35% of them singletons. The sample was blood. The receptors originated from a woman in her fifties or sixties in good health.

V gene TRBV20-1 combines with J gene TRBJ2-7; 12 bases align to TRBD2. From germline, CDR1 is DFQATT and CDR2 SNEGSKA (reference sequence). The CDR3 sequence is 16 residues long. In nucleotides, the CDR3 is TGCAGCGCCAGGGCGACTAGCGGGAGCCTGTCCTACGAGCAGTACTTC. Its translation: CSARATSGSLSYEQYF.

This clonotype appeared a few times. This chain uses TRBV6-2 or TRBV6-3 with TRBJ2-3, with 11 nucleotides matching TRBD1. Germline assignment: CDR1 MNHEY and CDR2 SVGEGT. CDR3 length: 17 amino acids. Trimming removed 2 bases from V and 4 bases from J; junction bases left unmatched: 8. The CDR3 bases are TGTGCCAGCAGTTACCTTGCCGGGACAGGGGGAGCAGATACGCAGTATTTT. Translated, it gives CASSYLAGTGGADTQYF.

J is TRBJ2-6 and V is TRBV30, with TRBD1 as a possible D gene (6 bases). Per the germline V gene, CDR1 is GTSNPN and CDR2 is SVGIG (reference sequence). V was pared by 1 base and J by 0 bases, with 7 bases between. The CDR3 has 15 residues. CDR3 coding DNA: TGTGCCTGGAGTGGAGGGGGCTCTGGGGCCAACGTCCTGACTTTC. It encodes CAWSGGGSGANVLTF.

The genes are TRBV10-3 and TRBJ2-1, with TRBD2 identical over 10 bases. Germline-derived CDR1 and CDR2 are ENHRY and SYGVKD. Unmatched junction bases numbered 20, after V lost 11 bases and J lost 4 bases. This CDR3 region has 18 residues. This CDR3 is CASAASGSPSRPYNEQFF. The CDR3 DNA is TGTGCCTCTGCGGCTAGCGGGAGCCCCTCCCGTCCATACAATGAGCAGTTCTTC.

This chain joins TRBV10-3 and TRBJ2-1, with 10 nucleotides matching TRBD2. V was pared by 5 bases and J by 5 bases, with 3 bases of the junction left unmatched. The length of the CDR3 is 14 residues. CDR1 ENHRY and CDR2 SYGVKD come from the germline V gene. Written as DNA, the CDR3 is TGTGCCATCAGTAGGACTAGCGGTAACAATGAGCAGTTCTTC. This translates into CAISRTSGNNEQFF.

V is TRBV29-1 and J is TRBJ1-2, with a possible D match to TRBD1 (6 bases). The CDR3 covers 13 residues. Germline values: CDR1 SQVTM, CDR2 ANQGSEA. Deletions cut 6 bases from V and 6 bases from J, with 17 bases between. CDR3 in DNA: TGCAGCGTATCAGGGGCCGCCAACCATGGCTACACCTTC. Protein sequence: CSVSGAANHGYTF.

Of note for this clonotype: Mismatch with germline at one junction end may stem from a read error. Here the CDR3 reads CASSVSAVVDTKYF. The DNA for the CDR3 is TGTGCCAGCAGCGTGTCCGCAGTTGTGGATACGAAGTATTTT. The V call is TRBV5-5, the J call TRBJ2-3; D remains unclear. In germline, CDR1 is SGHKS, CDR2 YYEKEE (reference sequence). The CDR3 has 14 amino acids.

This clonotype is a singleton in its sample. The chain joins TRBV20-1 to TRBJ2-5; D tentatively fits TRBD1 or TRBD2 (5 bases each). Near its end, the DNA agrees better with TRBJ2-7, so the J call may be wrong. The germline gives CDR1 DFQATT, CDR2 SNEGSKA (reference sequence). The CDR3 loop spans 14 amino acids. CDR3 in DNA: TGCAGTGCACCACGGGGCAGGGACGACTACGAGCAGTACTTC. Encoded protein: CSAPRGRDDYEQYF.

This chain links TRBV29-1 with TRBJ2-5; 15 bases agree with TRBD2. The CDR3 covers 18 residues. J was trimmed by 11 bases and V by 3 bases; bases with no gene match: 19. CDR1 and CDR2 from the germline V gene are SQVTM and ANQGSEA. The CDR3 sequence is CSVERGLAGGVVGNEQYF. Written as DNA, the CDR3 is TGCAGCGTTGAGAGGGGACTAGCGGGAGGAGTTGTGGGCAATGAGCAGTACTTC.